These 18 T cell receptor beta chains originate from one sample sequenced in a study of T and B cells in COVID-19 patients. TRB rearrangements were amplified by multiplex PCR with BIOMED2 TRB-A/B primers. TCRdb redid the calling of the multiplex PCR reads with MiXCR, one entry per CDR3 protein. The table includes 8,000 to 8,500 distinct CDR3 sequences, over 35% detected once. TRB was amplified from about 260-540 ng of blood genomic DNA. Specimen: blood. The receptors come from a human donor who had recovered from COVID-19.

This clonotype has just a few counts. J is TRBJ2-3 and V is TRBV6-1, with D perhaps matching TRBD1 (6 bases). V shed 4 bases and J shed 0 bases, with 11 bases lying between them. There are 15 residues in the CDR3. The V gene's germline CDR1 is MNHNS and CDR2 SASEGT. CDR3 sequence reads: CASSATGISTDTQYF. The CDR3, as DNA: TGTGCCAGCAGTGCCACAGGGATTAGCACAGATACGCAGTATTTT.

Here the CDR3 reads CASSQGPSSYEQYF. CDR3 DNA sequence: TGTGCCAGCAGCCAAGGGCCTTCTTCCTACGAGCAGTACTTC. The chain joins TRBV5-6 to TRBJ2-7; D is ambiguous. This CDR3 region has 14 residues. Trimming shortened V by 4 bases and J by 1 base, and 12 bases separated the two germline ends. CDR1 and CDR2 (germline): SGHDT, YYEEEE.

This sequence joins TRBV6-5 and TRBJ1-3; unclear D gene. Germline V lookup: CDR1 MNHEY, CDR2 SVGAGI. This CDR3 comprises 13 residues. The V end was cut by 7 bases, the J end by 0 bases, with 7 bases between. The CDR3 spells CASKVPSGNTIYF. The CDR3 nucleotides read TGTGCCAGCAAGGTCCCCTCTGGAAACACCATATATTTT.

The gene calls are TRBV19 and TRBJ2-5; D perhaps matches TRBD2 (5 bases). V was shortened by 7 bases and J by 7 bases, with 10 bases between the two germline ends. Per the germline V gene, CDR1 is LNHDA and CDR2 is SQIVND (reference sequence). This CDR3 comprises 11 residues. The CDR3 nucleotides read TGTGCCAGTAAGATAGAGGGGACCCAGTACTTC. Encoded protein: CASKIEGTQYF.

The rearrangement links TRBV19 to TRBJ1-5; 10 bases map to TRBD1. This CDR3 has 16 residues. With 4 bases clipped from V and 6 bases from J, the junction kept 9 bases outside the gene matches. The germline gives CDR1 LNHDA, CDR2 SQIVND (reference sequence). The CDR3 here is CASSTHNRDRGQPQHF. The CDR3 bases are TGTGCCAGTAGTACCCATAACCGGGACAGGGGTCAGCCCCAGCATTTT.

The V call is TRBV6-1, the J call TRBJ2-7, with no clear D. V lost 1 base to trimming and J lost 10 bases, with 17 bases between them. The germline V gene has CDR1 MNHNS and CDR2 SASEGT. CDR3 length: 14 amino acids. The DNA for the CDR3 is TGTGCCAGCAGTGAAGATGCCCTTCCCACAGCTCAGTACTTC. Protein: CASSEDALPTAQYF.

The J gene is TRBJ2-7, the V gene TRBV7-6; no definite D call. Trimming removed 8 bases from V and 2 bases from J, with 10 bases in between. The CDR3 totals 12 residues. The germline V gene has CDR1 SGHVS and CDR2 FNYEAQ. The CDR3 bases are TGTGCCAGCGGCAACAGACCCTACGAGCAGTACTTC. It is translated as CASGNRPYEQYF.

The table lists this clonotype with a few counts. V is TRBV6-6 and J is TRBJ2-7; D is unresolved. The length of the CDR3 is 14 residues. Per germline, CDR1 MNHNY and CDR2 SVGAGI (reference sequence). V gave up 0 bases and J gave up 0 bases, with 6 bases separating them. The DNA for the CDR3 is TGTGCCAGCAGTTACTCGGGGTCCTCCTACGAGCAGTACTTC. Translation: CASSYSGSSYEQYF.

This clonotype has a handful of counts. The chain has TRBV5-4 and TRBJ2-7, with TRBD1 matching 7 bases. This CDR3 is 16 amino acids long. V gave up 4 bases and J gave up 1 base; unmatched junction bases: 11. CDR1 SGHNT and CDR2 YYREEE come from the germline V gene (reference sequence). CDR3 sequence: CASSPGVGQNSYEQYF. CDR3 nucleotides: TGTGCCAGCAGCCCGGGTGTGGGACAGAATTCCTACGAGCAGTACTTC.

Only one count was recorded for this clonotype. The chain carries TRBV5-1 and TRBJ2-5; D may be TRBD1 (5 bases). Deletions cut 0 bases from V and 2 bases from J, with 11 bases between. Germline V CDR1 and CDR2: SGHRS, YFSETQ. CDR3 size: 15 residues. The CDR3 coding sequence is TGCGCCAGCAGCTTGGGGGGCAGACCTCAAGAGACCCAGTACTTC. It is translated as CASSLGGRPQETQYF.

The chain has TRBV6-2 or TRBV6-3 and TRBJ2-2, with TRBD2 matching over 10 bases. V dropped 2 bases and J dropped 4; count of bases not matched to a gene: 7. Per the germline V gene, CDR1 is MNHEY and CDR2 is SVGEGT. The CDR3 totals 17 residues. CDR3 region: CASSYSGGALSTGELFF. CDR3 DNA: TGTGCCAGCAGTTACAGCGGGGGGGCGCTGAGCACCGGGGAGCTGTTTTTT.

This clonotype is medium-sized within its sample. V usage is TRBV29-1 and J usage is TRBJ2-5; TRBD1 is a possible D gene (5 bases). CDR1 is SQVTM, CDR2 ANQGSEA, per germline. V lost 1 base, J lost 1 base, and 19 bases lay in between. The length of the CDR3 is 17 residues. CDR3 sequence: CSVEGGHPELSQETQYF. In DNA form, the CDR3 reads TGCAGCGTTGAAGGAGGACACCCGGAACTAAGCCAAGAGACCCAGTACTTC. The full variable domain, rest sourced from reference TRBV29-1 and TRBJ2-5, is SAVISQKPSRDICQRGTSLTIQCQVDSQVTMMFWYRQQPGQSLTLIATANQGSEATYESGFVIDKFPISRPNLTFSTLTVSNMSPEDSSIYLCSVEGGHPELSQETQYFGPGTRLLVL.

V usage is TRBV29-1 and J usage is TRBJ1-1; D call uncertain. The germline V and J ends were trimmed by 7 bases and 4 bases, with 13 bases remaining between them. This CDR3 has 12 residues. CDR1 is SQVTM and CDR2 is ANQGSEA in the germline V gene. For the CDR3, the DNA is TGCAGCGCTACCTGGGGAGGCACTGAAGCTTTCTTT. It yields the protein CSATWGGTEAFF.

The V and J genes are TRBV5-5 and TRBJ1-6; D call uncertain. Trimming removed 1 base at V and 0 bases at J, with 11 bases between. The CDR3 has 17 amino acids. The germline V gene has CDR1 SGHKS and CDR2 YYEKEE (reference sequence). CDR3 sequence: CASSLYPESSYNSPLHF. CDR3 nucleotides: TGTGCCAGCAGCTTGTATCCCGAGAGCTCCTATAATTCACCCCTCCACTTT.

This chain joins TRBV4-1 and TRBJ1-3; 7 bases align to TRBD1. CDR3 length equals 15 residues. V lost 4 bases, J lost 2 bases, and 5 bases stayed unmatched. Germline V lookup: CDR1 MGHRA, CDR2 YSYEKL. CDR3 DNA: TGCGCCAGCAGCCCCGGGACAGCCACTGGAAACACCATATATTTT. Translating it yields CASSPGTATGNTIYF.

This clonotype was found a few times. The chain couples TRBV6-4 to TRBJ2-3; no definite D call. The CDR3 has 15 amino acids. Germline CDR1 reads MRHNA; CDR2 reads SNTAGT. Trimming removed 0 bases at V and 0 bases at J, with 7 bases between. The CDR3 here is CASSDSRQSTDTQYF. In DNA, the CDR3 is TGTGCCAGCAGTGACTCGAGGCAGAGCACAGATACGCAGTATTTT.

This clonotype showed up just a few times. This rearrangement joins TRBV6-2 or TRBV6-3 to TRBJ2-7; TRBD2 matches 7 bases. The germline V gene has CDR1 MNHEY and CDR2 SVGEGT. The CDR3 consists of 15 residues. V lost 0 bases and J lost 6; bases outside the gene matches: 8. For the CDR3, the DNA is TGTGCCAGCAGTTACTCCGGGGGGACGTCGGGCGAGCAGTACTTC. Translating gives CASSYSGGTSGEQYF.

Only a few counts were recorded for this clonotype. This sequence joins TRBV5-5 and TRBJ2-7; 12 nucleotides agree with TRBD1. CDR1 is SGHKS and CDR2 is YYEKEE in the germline V gene (reference sequence). Germline trimming cut 4 bases from V and 7 bases from J; bases unmatched to any gene: 9. The CDR3 contains 15 residues. The CDR3 spells CASSPPGQGAREQYF. The CDR3 nucleotides are TGTGCCAGCAGCCCTCCGGGACAGGGGGCGAGGGAGCAGTACTTC.